The TCR beta chain described here comes from a study of human T cells and chemical hapten exposure. The wider study: Patch tests of 0.01% DPC on the upper back were read at 6 days.

V shed 6 bases and J 2 bases; nucleotides not matched to a gene: 9. This CDR3 has 14 amino acids. Germline CDR1 DFQATT, CDR2 SNEGSKA (reference sequence). Individual cDNA molecules (in the library) carried attached unique molecular identifiers. TCRdb re-called the RACE reads through MiXCR, storing one row per CDR3 protein. The profile shows more than 250,000 distinct CDR3 sequences, about 9.4% of them singletons. The sample's time point: pre-sensitization, week 0. Treatment defined: therapeutic diphenylcyclopropenone sensitization with weekly scalp DPC. Whole blood, unfractionated, served as the material for total RNA extraction.

The receptor was derived from a woman in her thirties or forties with alopecia areata. Some clones in this sample may be carry-over from other donors' samples. This chain uses TRBV20-1 with TRBJ2-7; 8 bases line up with TRBD2. This specimen was whole blood, taken in connection with sensitization to the hapten diphenylcyclopropenone (DPC). CDR3 nucleotide sequence: TGCAGTGCCACGGGGGCTAGCGGGCCCTACGAGCAGTACTTC. Protein sequence: CSATGASGPYEQYF.